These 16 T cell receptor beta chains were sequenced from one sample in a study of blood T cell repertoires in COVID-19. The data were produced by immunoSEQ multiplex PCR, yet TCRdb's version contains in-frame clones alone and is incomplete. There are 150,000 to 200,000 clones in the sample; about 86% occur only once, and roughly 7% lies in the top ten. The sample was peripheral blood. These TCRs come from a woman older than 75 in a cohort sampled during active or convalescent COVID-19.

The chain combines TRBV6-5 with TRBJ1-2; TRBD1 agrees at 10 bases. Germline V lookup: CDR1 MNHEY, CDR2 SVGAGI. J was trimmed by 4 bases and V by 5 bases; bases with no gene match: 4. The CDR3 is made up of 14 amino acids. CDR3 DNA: TGTGCCAGCAGTCTCGGACAGGGGGTCTATGGCTACACCTTC. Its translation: CASSLGQGVYGYTF.

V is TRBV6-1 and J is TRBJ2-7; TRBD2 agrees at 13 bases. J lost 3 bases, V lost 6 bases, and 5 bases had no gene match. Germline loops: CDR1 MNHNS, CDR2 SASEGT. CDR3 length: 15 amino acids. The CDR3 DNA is TGTGCCAGCAGGTTCGGACTAGCGGGGGTCTACGAGCAGTACGTC. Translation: CASRFGLAGVYEQYV.

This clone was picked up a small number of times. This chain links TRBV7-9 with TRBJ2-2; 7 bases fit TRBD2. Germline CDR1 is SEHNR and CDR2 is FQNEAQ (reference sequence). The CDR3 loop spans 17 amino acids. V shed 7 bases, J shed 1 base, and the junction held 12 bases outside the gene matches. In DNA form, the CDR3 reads TGTGCCAGCACCCCGAGGCTAGCGGAGATGAACACCGGGGAGCTGTTTTTT. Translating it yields CASTPRLAEMNTGELFF.

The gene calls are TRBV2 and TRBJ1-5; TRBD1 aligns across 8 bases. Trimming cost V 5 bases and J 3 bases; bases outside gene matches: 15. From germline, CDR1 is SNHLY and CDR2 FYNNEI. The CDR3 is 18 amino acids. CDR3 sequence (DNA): TGTGCCAGCAGTCACTCTTTAGACAGGGGCCTGTTCAATCAGCCCCAGCATTTT. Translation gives CASSHSLDRGLFNQPQHF.

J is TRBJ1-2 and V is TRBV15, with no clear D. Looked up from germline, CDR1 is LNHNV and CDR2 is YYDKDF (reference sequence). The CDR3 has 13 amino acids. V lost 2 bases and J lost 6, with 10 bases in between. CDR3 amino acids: CATSRPTYNGYTF. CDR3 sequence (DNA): TGTGCCACCAGCAGACCAACATACAATGGCTACACCTTC.

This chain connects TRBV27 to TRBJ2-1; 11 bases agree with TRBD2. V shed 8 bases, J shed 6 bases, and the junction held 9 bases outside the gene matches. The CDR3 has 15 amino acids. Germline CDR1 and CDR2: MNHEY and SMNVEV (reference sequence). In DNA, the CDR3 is TGTGCCAGCCACTTAGCGGGAGGGCCGGGCAATGAGCAGTTCTTC. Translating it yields CASHLAGGPGNEQFF.

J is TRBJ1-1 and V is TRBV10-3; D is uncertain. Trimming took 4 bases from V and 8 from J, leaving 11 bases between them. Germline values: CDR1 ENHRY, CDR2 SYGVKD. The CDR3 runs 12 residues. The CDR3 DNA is TGTGCCATCAGTGTCGGCAGAGGGGAAGCTTTCTTT. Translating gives CAISVGRGEAFF.

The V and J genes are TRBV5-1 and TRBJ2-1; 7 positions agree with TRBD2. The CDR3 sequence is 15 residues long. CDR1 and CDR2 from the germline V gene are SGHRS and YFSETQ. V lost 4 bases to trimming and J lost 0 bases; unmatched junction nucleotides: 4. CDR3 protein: CASSRGSPSYNEQFF. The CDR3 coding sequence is TGCGCCAGCAGCCGCGGGAGCCCCTCCTACAATGAGCAGTTCTTC.

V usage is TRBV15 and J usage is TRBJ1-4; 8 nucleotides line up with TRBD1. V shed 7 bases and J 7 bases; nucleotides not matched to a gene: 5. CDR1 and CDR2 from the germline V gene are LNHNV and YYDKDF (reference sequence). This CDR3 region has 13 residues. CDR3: CATTGQGGEKLFF. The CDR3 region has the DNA TGTGCCACCACTGGACAGGGCGGTGAAAAACTGTTTTTT.

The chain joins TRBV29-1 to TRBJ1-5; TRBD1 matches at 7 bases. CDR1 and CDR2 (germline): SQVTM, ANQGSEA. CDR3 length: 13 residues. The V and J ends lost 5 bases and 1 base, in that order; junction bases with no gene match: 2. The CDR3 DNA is TGCAGCGTTATGACAGGGAGCAATCAGCCCCAGCATTTT. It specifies CSVMTGSNQPQHF.

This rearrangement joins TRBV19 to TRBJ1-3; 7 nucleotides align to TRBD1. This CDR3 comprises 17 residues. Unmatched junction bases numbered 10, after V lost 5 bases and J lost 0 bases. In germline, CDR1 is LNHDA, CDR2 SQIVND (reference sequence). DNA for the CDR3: TGTGCCAGTAGTCCCCGGGACAGTAGCTTCTCTGGAAACACCATATATTTT. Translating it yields CASSPRDSSFSGNTIYF.

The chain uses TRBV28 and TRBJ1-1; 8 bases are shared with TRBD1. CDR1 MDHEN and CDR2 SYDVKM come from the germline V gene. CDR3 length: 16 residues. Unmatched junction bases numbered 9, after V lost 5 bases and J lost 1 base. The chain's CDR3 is CASSPRTGRGNTEAFF. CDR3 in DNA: TGTGCCAGCAGTCCCCGGACAGGGAGAGGGAACACTGAAGCTTTCTTT.

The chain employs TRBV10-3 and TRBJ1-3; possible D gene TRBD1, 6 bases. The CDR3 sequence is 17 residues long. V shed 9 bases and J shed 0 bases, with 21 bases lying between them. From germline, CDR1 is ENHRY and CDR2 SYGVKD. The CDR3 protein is CAIKPSGGRLSGNTIYF. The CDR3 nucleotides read TGTGCCATAAAACCGTCGGGGGGGCGCCTCTCTGGAAACACCATATATTTT.

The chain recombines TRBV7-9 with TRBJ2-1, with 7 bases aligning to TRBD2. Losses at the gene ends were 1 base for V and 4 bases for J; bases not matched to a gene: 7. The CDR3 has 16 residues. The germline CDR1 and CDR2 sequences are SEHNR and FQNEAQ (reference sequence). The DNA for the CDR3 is TGTGCCAGCAGCTTAGGTCCGCGGGGGAGATACAATGAGCAGTTCTTC. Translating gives CASSLGPRGRYNEQFF.

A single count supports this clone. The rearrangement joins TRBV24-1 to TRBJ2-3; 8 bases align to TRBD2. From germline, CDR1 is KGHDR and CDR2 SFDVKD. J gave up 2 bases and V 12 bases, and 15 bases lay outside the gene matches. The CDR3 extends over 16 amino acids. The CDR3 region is CAAPRGGGSFTDTQYF. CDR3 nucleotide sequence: TGTGCCGCCCCTCGGGGGGGCGGGAGCTTCACAGATACGCAGTATTTT.

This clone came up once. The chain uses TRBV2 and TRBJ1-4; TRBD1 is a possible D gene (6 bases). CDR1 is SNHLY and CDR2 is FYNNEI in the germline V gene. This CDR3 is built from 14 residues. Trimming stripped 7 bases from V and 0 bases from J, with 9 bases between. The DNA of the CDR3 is TGTGCCAGCATAAGACAGGCAACTAATGAAAAACTGTTTTTT. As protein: CASIRQATNEKLFF.